These T cell receptor beta chains were read from a single sample in a study of PD-1 blockade in mismatch repair-deficient tumors. Assay: immunoSEQ multiplex PCR; the TCRdb copy retains only in-frame clones and omits some. The data hold tens of thousands of clones, with 79% observed a single time. The input for sequencing was peripheral blood, taken 4 weeks after starting pembrolizumab. These receptors came from an adult with mismatch repair-deficient cancer. Each CDR3 is given with its conserved first and last residue. The D gene is left open where the match is weak. Clone size, where shown, is once, few, many, or a class for clones that have expanded.

abundance: NA; v_gene: TRBV6-4; j_gene: TRBJ2-6; d_gene: NA; len: 14; CDR3aa: CASSEGPGANVLTF; CDR3nt: TGTGCCAGCAGCGAGGGTCCTGGGGCCAACGTCCTGACTTTC
abundance: NA; v_gene: TRBV12-5; j_gene: TRBJ2-1; d_gene: NA; len: 13; CDR3aa: CASGPGGQREQFF; CDR3nt: TGTGCTAGTGGTCCCGGGGGGCAACGTGAGCAGTTCTTC
abundance: NA; v_gene: TRBV28; j_gene: TRBJ2-1; d_gene: TRBD2; len: 17; CDR3aa: CASSRRGTSGNYNEQFF; CDR3nt: TGTGCCAGCAGCCGGAGGGGGACTAGCGGGAACTACAATGAGCAGTTCTTC
abundance: NA; v_gene: TRBV6-5; j_gene: TRBJ2-7; d_gene: NA; len: 15; CDR3aa: CASSYSGGGHGEQYF; CDR3nt: TGTGCCAGCAGTTACTCGGGGGGGGGCCACGGCGAGCAGTACTTC
abundance: NA; v_gene: TRBV2; j_gene: TRBJ2-7; d_gene: NA; len: 14; CDR3aa: CASSDWGGHGEQYF; CDR3nt: TGTGCCAGCAGTGATTGGGGGGGCCACGGCGAGCAGTACTTC
abundance: once; v_gene: TRBV4-3; j_gene: TRBJ2-7; d_gene: TRBD2; len: 15; CDR3aa: CASSQDWGRAYEQYF; CDR3nt: TGCGCCAGCAGCCAAGATTGGGGGAGGGCCTACGAGCAGTACTTC
abundance: NA; v_gene: TRBV18; j_gene: TRBJ1-4; d_gene: NA; len: 16; CDR3aa: CASSPLDGATNEKLFF; CDR3nt: TGTGCCAGCTCACCGCTTGACGGAGCAACTAATGAAAAACTGTTTTTT
abundance: NA; v_gene: TRBV6-6; j_gene: TRBJ1-2; d_gene: TRBD1; len: 14; CDR3aa: CASSSTGGKNGYTF; CDR3nt: TGTGCCAGCAGTTCGACAGGGGGCAAGAATGGCTACACCTTC
abundance: NA; v_gene: TRBV27; j_gene: TRBJ1-5; d_gene: TRBD1; len: 16; CDR3aa: CASEISPGQKNQPQHF; CDR3nt: TGTGCCAGCGAAATCTCACCGGGACAGAAGAATCAGCCCCAGCATTTT
abundance: once; v_gene: TRBV6-4; j_gene: TRBJ2-1; d_gene: TRBD2; len: 16; CDR3aa: CASSESVTSGSDEQFF; CDR3nt: TGTGCCAGCAGTGAAAGCGTGACTAGCGGGAGTGATGAGCAGTTCTTC
abundance: few; v_gene: TRBV6-5; j_gene: TRBJ2-6; d_gene: TRBD2; len: 16; CDR3aa: CASSYREGSGANVLTF; CDR3nt: TGTGCCAGCAGTTACAGGGAGGGCTCTGGGGCCAACGTCCTGACTTTC
abundance: NA; v_gene: TRBV6-1; j_gene: TRBJ2-5; d_gene: TRBD2; len: 15; CDR3aa: CASSLLAGIQETQYF; CDR3nt: TGTGCCAGCAGCCTCCTAGCGGGAATCCAAGAGACCCAGTACTTC
abundance: NA; v_gene: TRBV18; j_gene: TRBJ2-7; d_gene: NA; len: 14; CDR3aa: CASSPGVGSYEQYF; CDR3nt: TGTGCCAGCTCACCGGGAGTAGGGTCCTACGAGCAGTACTTC
abundance: NA; v_gene: TRBV15; j_gene: TRBJ2-5; d_gene: TRBD2; len: 16; CDR3aa: CATSSWTSGSAETQYF; CDR3nt: TGTGCCACCAGCAGCTGGACTAGCGGGAGTGCAGAGACCCAGTACTTC
abundance: NA; v_gene: TRBV5-5; j_gene: TRBJ1-5; d_gene: NA; len: 15; CDR3aa: CASSLGQYSNQPQHF; CDR3nt: TGTGCCAGCAGCCTGGGTCAATATAGCAATCAGCCCCAGCATTTT
abundance: NA; v_gene: TRBV6-1; j_gene: TRBJ1-1; d_gene: NA; len: 15; CDR3aa: CASSEANPRDTEAFF; CDR3nt: TGTGCCAGCAGTGAAGCTAATCCCAGGGACACTGAAGCTTTCTTT
abundance: NA; v_gene: TRBV30; j_gene: TRBJ1-2; d_gene: NA; len: 11; CDR3aa: CAWRTAYGYTF; CDR3nt: TGTGCCTGGAGGACAGCCTATGGCTACACCTTC
abundance: NA; v_gene: TRBV7-6; j_gene: TRBJ2-2; d_gene: TRBD2; len: 15; CDR3aa: CASSSAGRLVGELFF; CDR3nt: TGTGCCAGCAGCTCAGCCGGGAGGCTAGTCGGGGAGCTGTTTTTT
abundance: NA; v_gene: TRBV18; j_gene: TRBJ2-2; d_gene: NA; len: 14; CDR3aa: CASSPQGKARELFF; CDR3nt: TGTGCCAGCTCACCACAGGGTAAAGCCAGGGAGCTGTTTTTT
abundance: once; v_gene: TRBV10-3; j_gene: TRBJ2-7; d_gene: TRBD2; len: 16; CDR3aa: CAISAVGLAGIYEQYF; CDR3nt: TGTGCCATCAGTGCTGTAGGACTAGCGGGAATCTACGAGCAGTACTTC
abundance: NA; v_gene: TRBV7-8; j_gene: TRBJ2-5; d_gene: NA; len: 15; CDR3aa: CASSLGAAYQETQYF; CDR3nt: TGTGCCAGCAGCTTAGGGGCTGCGTACCAAGAGACCCAGTACTTC
abundance: few; v_gene: TRBV29-1; j_gene: TRBJ2-7; d_gene: NA; len: 11; CDR3aa: CSVEEGYEQYF; CDR3nt: TGCAGCGTTGAGGAGGGCTACGAGCAGTACTTC
abundance: medium-sized; v_gene: TRBV7-9; j_gene: TRBJ2-7; d_gene: NA; len: 14; CDR3aa: CASSPMEQSHEQYF; CDR3nt: TGTGCCAGCAGCCCCATGGAACAGTCCCACGAGCAGTACTTC
abundance: NA; v_gene: TRBV10-3; j_gene: TRBJ1-1; d_gene: NA; len: 16; CDR3aa: CAISESGGGVNTEAFF; CDR3nt: TGTGCCATCAGTGAGTCCGGGGGTGGGGTGAACACTGAAGCTTTCTTT
abundance: NA; v_gene: TRBV4-1; j_gene: TRBJ2-1; d_gene: NA; len: 16; CDR3aa: CASSQEALASYNEQFF; CDR3nt: TGCGCCAGCAGCCAAGAGGCCCTGGCCTCCTACAATGAGCAGTTCTTC
abundance: NA; v_gene: TRBV6-5; j_gene: TRBJ1-1; d_gene: TRBD1; len: 13; CDR3aa: CASSYSTGREAFF; CDR3nt: TGTGCCAGCAGTTACTCGACAGGGCGTGAAGCTTTCTTT
abundance: NA; v_gene: TRBV5-1; j_gene: TRBJ1-3; d_gene: NA; len: 16; CDR3aa: CASSLISSGSGNTIYF; CDR3nt: TGCGCCAGCAGCTTGATTTCATCCGGGAGTGGAAACACCATATATTTT
abundance: NA; v_gene: TRBV5-1; j_gene: TRBJ1-4; d_gene: TRBD1; len: 17; CDR3aa: CASSLEPRGPANEKLFF; CDR3nt: TGCGCCAGCAGCTTGGAACCCAGGGGGCCGGCTAATGAAAAACTGTTTTTT
abundance: NA; v_gene: TRBV11-3; j_gene: TRBJ1-1; d_gene: NA; len: 12; CDR3aa: CASSLTYTEAFF; CDR3nt: TGTGCCAGCAGCTTAACCTACACTGAAGCTTTCTTT
abundance: NA; v_gene: TRBV28; j_gene: TRBJ1-5; d_gene: NA; len: 14; CDR3aa: CASSPFGGRQPQHF; CDR3nt: TGTGCCAGCAGTCCCTTTGGGGGGCGGCAGCCCCAGCATTTT
abundance: NA; v_gene: TRBV7-9; j_gene: TRBJ2-2; d_gene: TRBD2; len: 15; CDR3aa: CASSLVASGSRELFF; CDR3nt: TGTGCCAGCAGCTTAGTAGCTAGCGGGAGTCGGGAGCTGTTTTTT
abundance: once; v_gene: TRBV10-1; j_gene: TRBJ2-2; d_gene: NA; len: 17; CDR3aa: CASSGTSRTANTGELFF; CDR3nt: TGCGCCAGCAGTGGGACCTCACGGACCGCGAACACCGGGGAGCTGTTTTTT
abundance: few; v_gene: TRBV6-6; j_gene: TRBJ1-2; d_gene: NA; len: 11; CDR3aa: CASSVGAWYTF; CDR3nt: TGTGCCAGCAGCGTCGGGGCCTGGTACACCTTC
abundance: NA; v_gene: TRBV19; j_gene: TRBJ2-4; d_gene: NA; len: 15; CDR3aa: CASRPQAGAKNIQYF; CDR3nt: TGTGCCAGTAGACCCCAAGCGGGAGCCAAAAACATTCAGTACTTC
abundance: NA; v_gene: TRBV5-8; j_gene: TRBJ2-1; d_gene: NA; len: 13; CDR3aa: CASSWTEYNEQFF; CDR3nt: TGTGCCAGCAGCTGGACAGAATACAATGAGCAGTTCTTC